This TCR beta chain appears in the sequencing data of a study of Graves' ophthalmopathy and Graves' hyperthyroidism. J lost 6 bases, V lost 2 bases, and 11 bases had no gene match. CDR1 and CDR2 (germline): LGHNT, FRNRAP. This CDR3 is 17 amino acids long. This clonotype has only a few counts. CDR3 regions of TCR beta were amplified from RNA transcripts. Following a first-round RT-PCR that used HTBI primers, a second-round multiplex PCR was carried out. Using its own MiXCR run on the multiplex PCR reads, TCRdb lists one record per CDR3 protein. The sample records over 500,000 distinct CDR3 sequences, over 20% being singletons. Absence of ophthalmopathy within 18 months of follow-up defined stable hyperthyroidism. Each hyperthyroidism patient was newly diagnosed, with under 2 months' duration, and aged 18 to 65.

The sequenced sample consisted of peripheral blood. The sequence derives from a woman aged 18-35 years with stable Graves' hyperthyroidism. Some clones in this sample may be carry-over from other donors' samples. The rearrangement joins TRBV12-5 to TRBJ1-5; 9 bases are a match to TRBD1. This CDR3 reads CASGLFPGQGRLQPQHF. CDR3 in DNA: TGTGCTAGTGGTTTGTTTCCGGGACAGGGACGGCTTCAGCCCCAGCATTTT.